The entry that follows covers one T cell receptor (beta chain) sequence. This sample was included in a study of blood T cell repertoires in COVID-19. Study background: Whether acute or convalescent, the COVID-19 samples came from the United States, Italy and Spain. PBMCs, B-cell-depleted T cells, or T cells provided the cDNA or gDNA that made up the material.

Study processing details: The assay estimated nucleated cells by amplifying reference gene primers. Produced via immunoSEQ multiplex PCR; TCRdb's table is partial and in-frame only. That table gives V, J and clone size, and the DNA gave D and trimming. The sample includes approximately 86,000 clones, around 81% of them seen just once. This CDR3 contains 15 residues. Looked up from germline, CDR1 is SNHLY and CDR2 is FYNNEI. The V gene lost 6 bases and the J gene lost 0 bases, with 14 bases spanning the gap. The source material was peripheral blood. The chain links TRBV2 to TRBJ1-2; D is perhaps TRBD1 (5 bases). The sequence was collected from a man aged 50 or older with acute or convalescent COVID-19. CDR3 in DNA: TGTGCCAGCAGACGCGACCAAGGGGCTAACTATGGCTACACCTTC. Residues: CASRRDQGANYGYTF.